The clone carrying this T cell receptor (beta chain) was seen just once. Next came a second PCR, run for 7 to 11 cycles, which used a sample-barcoded 5' primer along with a J-beta primer mix. In TCRdb, the 5' RACE reads were re-called with MiXCR into one record per CDR3 protein. Of approximately 830,000 distinct CDR3 sequences listed, less than 80% are singletons. The CDR3 runs 14 residues. V was pared by 8 bases and J by 3 bases, with 7 bases of the junction left unmatched. Germline values: CDR1 MDHEN, CDR2 SYDVKM. The data belong to a study of blood T cells in healthy people across ages. Specimen: blood. The chain employs TRBV28 and TRBJ2-7; 10 positions agree with TRBD1. This receptor was taken from a man aged 30 to 39 in good health. Here the CDR3 DNA reads TGTGCCAGCCGACCGGGACAGGGGTACTACGAGCAGTACTTC. It specifies CASRPGQGYYEQYF. Using reference TRBV28 and TRBJ2-7 for the parts outside the CDR3, the full variable domain is DVKVTQSSRYLVKRTGEKVFLECVQDMDHENMFWYRQDPGLGLRLIYFSYDVKMKEKGDIPEGYSVSREKKERFSLILESASTNQTSMYLCASRPGQGYYEQYFGPGTRLTVT.